A single sample is the source of the 24 T cell receptor beta chains below, sequenced in a study of molecular identifiers for immune sequencing clone quantification. MiXCR, run by TCRdb on the PCR reads, gives a single entry per CDR3 protein. The sample contains 460,000 or so distinct CDR3 sequences, roughly 26% of which appear only once. Sample: naive CD8+ T cells from blood, with Jurkat cell RNA spiked in. Regarding subset: FACS-sorted CD8+CD4-CCR7+CD45RA+ naive T cells. The receptor source for this set is a human donor in good health. Some libraries in this study had Jurkat cell RNA spiked in.

Comments on this clonotype: A much larger clone differs by one base, so this may be a read error. The missing conserved phenylalanine or tryptophan at the end of this CDR3 makes a read error likely. The rearrangement joins TRBV29-1 to TRBJ2-1, with 7 bases identical to TRBD1. Looked up from germline, CDR1 is SQVTM and CDR2 is ANQGSEA. The CDR3 is 17 amino acids. Trimming removed 3 bases from V and 0 bases from J; junction bases left unmatched: 11. The CDR3 loop is CSVDLSPGQLSYNEQFL. CDR3 bases: TGCAGCGTTGACCTATCACCGGGACAGCTCTCCTACAATGAGCAGTTCCTC.

V is TRBV2 and J is TRBJ2-5, with a weak D call TRBD1 (5 bases). The germline V gene encodes CDR1 SNHLY and CDR2 FYNNEI. This CDR3 has 15 residues. The ends were cut back, 4 bases at V and 5 bases at J, with 17 bases in the middle. Here the CDR3 DNA reads TGTGCCAGCAGTGCGTTACCGACAGAGAGGGAGACCCAGTACTTC. This translates into CASSALPTERETQYF.

CDR3 nucleotides: TGCGCCAGCAGCCCGGCCACATTCTATGGCTACACCTTC. It is translated as CASSPATFYGYTF. V and J are TRBV4-1 and TRBJ1-2; no firm D call. Germline V gene lookup returns CDR1 MGHRA and CDR2 YSYEKL. The CDR3 consists of 13 residues. V was pared by 4 bases and J by 4 bases, with 10 bases between.

The J gene is TRBJ2-1, the V gene TRBV11-2; 7 positions agree with TRBD2. CDR3 length: 13 residues. The germline V gene has CDR1 SGHAT and CDR2 FQNNGV. Trimming removed 8 bases from V and 5 bases from J; junction bases left unmatched: 6. CDR3 amino acids: CASFGGFHNEQFF. CDR3 nucleotide sequence: TGTGCCAGCTTCGGGGGGTTTCACAATGAGCAGTTCTTC.

Ten or more counts support this clonotype. The rearrangement joins TRBV5-1 to TRBJ2-7; the D is unclear. V was clipped by 1 base and J by 0 bases, with 8 bases between them. The CDR3 is made up of 14 amino acids. CDR1 SGHRS and CDR2 YFSETQ come from the germline V gene. CDR3 DNA: TGCGCCAGCAGCTTGTACGGACCCTCCTACGAGCAGTACTTC. Protein sequence: CASSLYGPSYEQYF.

In its sample, this clonotype was seen many times. This chain links TRBV15 with TRBJ2-1; D tentatively reads TRBD1 or TRBD2 (6 bases each). The V end was cut by 5 bases, the J end by 12 bases, with 11 bases between. CDR1 is LNHNV and CDR2 is YYDKDF in the germline V gene (reference sequence). This CDR3 contains 11 residues. The CDR3 spells CATSGGPWQFF. The CDR3 DNA is TGTGCCACCAGCGGGGGGCCTTGGCAGTTCTTC.

As concerns this clonotype: A read error may explain this, as a much larger clone is one base away. The chain recombines TRBV30 with TRBJ2-2, with a weak D call TRBD2 (6 bases). This CDR3 is built from 12 residues. From germline, CDR1 is GTSNPN and CDR2 SVGIG (reference sequence). CDR3 coding DNA: TGTGCCTGGTTCGGGAGCACCGGGGGGCTGTTTTTT. As protein: CAWFGSTGGLFF.

This sequence joins TRBV13 and TRBJ1-1; D is possibly TRBD1 (5 bases). The CDR3 loop spans 12 amino acids. V lost 0 bases to trimming and J lost 7 bases, with 6 bases between them. Germline CDR1 PRHDT, CDR2 FYEKMQ (reference sequence). In nucleotides, the CDR3 is TGTGCCAGCAGCTTAGGGACAGATGAAGCTTTCTTT. Translating gives CASSLGTDEAFF. The complete variable domain, with remaining parts taken from reference TRBV13 and TRBJ1-1, reads AAGVIQSPRHLIKEKRETATLKCYPIPRHDTVYWYQQGPGQDPQFLISFYEKMQSDKGSIPDRFSAQQFSDYHSELNMSSLELGDSALYFCASSLGTDEAFFGQGTRLTVV.

The rearrangement links TRBV6-5 to TRBJ2-3; a weak D match, TRBD1 (6 bases). Germline CDR1 reads MNHEY; CDR2 reads SVGAGI. The CDR3 extends over 15 amino acids. The germline V and J ends were trimmed by 6 bases and 2 bases, with 15 bases remaining between them. CDR3 region: CASRLGGRATDTQYF. The CDR3 bases are TGTGCCAGCAGGCTAGGGGGTCGGGCCACAGATACGCAGTATTTT.

CDR3 DNA sequence: TGTGCCAGCAGCTTTCTCGGCCAGGGTCAGCCCCAGCATTTT. Encoded protein: CASSFLGQGQPQHF. The V and J genes are TRBV5-6 and TRBJ1-5, with D tentatively TRBD1 (5 bases). V was shortened by 2 bases and J by 6 bases, with 12 bases between the two germline ends. The CDR3 extends over 14 amino acids. Germline CDR1 SGHDT, CDR2 YYEEEE.

As regards this clonotype: This may be a read error, as it is one base from a much larger clone. The chain links TRBV12-3 or TRBV12-4 to TRBJ2-2; D uncertain. V gave up 6 bases and J gave up 1 base, with 9 bases separating them. There are 14 residues in the CDR3. The CDR3 is CASRTLMNTGELFF. CDR3 DNA: TGTGCCAGCAGGACACTGATGAACACCGGGGAGCTGTTTTTT.

A note on this clonotype: This may be a read error: a much more frequent sequence differs by one nucleotide. The genes are TRBV12-3 or TRBV12-4 and TRBJ1-4, with unresolved D. The CDR3 contains 15 residues. V was pared by 1 base and J by 11 bases, with 17 bases between. The CDR3 nucleotides are TGTGCCAGCAGTTTAGTAGCAGTTAATATGAGGAAACTGTTTTTT. This codes for CASSLVAVNMRKLFF.

The chain combines TRBV4-3 with TRBJ2-7; D ambiguous. Germline values: CDR1 LGHNA, CDR2 YSLEER. V lost 0 bases, J lost 3 bases, and 18 bases lay in between. The CDR3 spans 17 residues. The CDR3 sequence is CASSQDYSPTFNYEQYF. In DNA form, the CDR3 reads TGCGCCAGCAGCCAAGATTATTCCCCGACGTTCAACTACGAGCAGTACTTC.

The V call is TRBV2, the J call TRBJ2-3; 10 bases are shared with TRBD2. The CDR3 covers 15 residues. CDR1 is SNHLY and CDR2 is FYNNEI in the germline V gene. V shed 7 bases, J shed 0 bases, and the junction held 4 bases outside the gene matches. The CDR3 DNA reads TGTGCCAGCAACGGACTAGCGGAAAGCACAGATACGCAGTATTTT. This encodes CASNGLAESTDTQYF.

This clonotype was seen a few times. Possible read error: a much larger clone is one base away. The V and J genes are TRBV28 and TRBJ1-1, with D unresolved. There are 12 residues in the CDR3. Germline V gene lookup returns CDR1 MDHEN and CDR2 SYDVKM. The V end lost 6 bases, the J end lost 1 base, and 6 bases lay between the germline ends. The CDR3 region is CASRERNTEAFF. The CDR3, as DNA: TGTGCCAGCAGGGAGAGGAACACTGAAGCTTTCTTT.

On this clonotype: Just one base apart from a much larger clone, this may be a read error. The V and J genes are TRBV29-1 and TRBJ1-1, with 7 bases aligning to TRBD1. Germline CDR1 and CDR2: SQVTM and ANQGSEA. The CDR3 covers 10 residues. CDR3 coding DNA: TGCAGCGCCCGGGACAGTGAAGCTTCCTTT. This sequence encodes CSARDSEASF.

The V and J genes are TRBV15 and TRBJ1-4, with TRBD1 matching over 9 bases. Looked up from germline, CDR1 is LNHNV and CDR2 is YYDKDF (reference sequence). V lost 6 bases, J lost 8 bases, and 4 bases stayed unmatched. The CDR3 contains 13 residues. In DNA, the CDR3 is TGTGCCACCAGGGACAGGGGTGACGAAAAACTGTTTTTT. This encodes CATRDRGDEKLFF. The whole variable domain, remainder taken from reference TRBV15 and TRBJ1-4, is DAMVIQNPRYQVTQFGKPVTLSCSQTLNHNVMYWYQQKSSQAPKLLFHYYDKDFNNEADTPDNFQSRRPNTSFCFLDIRSPGLGDTAMYLCATRDRGDEKLFFGSGTQLSVL.

This clonotype was observed at least ten times. The chain employs TRBV4-1 and TRBJ2-1; 11 positions match TRBD1. The CDR3 has 14 amino acids. Germline CDR1 is MGHRA and CDR2 is YSYEKL. V dropped 3 bases and J dropped 8; count of bases not matched to a gene: 3. In DNA, the CDR3 is TGCGCCAGCAGCCACGGACAGGGGGCTGATGAGCAGTTCTTC. This gives the protein CASSHGQGADEQFF.

This clonotype has more than one count but fewer than ten. The chain is built from TRBV7-9 and TRBJ2-1; D is perhaps TRBD1 or TRBD2 (5 bases each). The CDR3 runs to 12 residues. The V end was cut by 5 bases, the J end by 14 bases, with 16 bases between. The germline V gene encodes CDR1 SEHNR and CDR2 FQNEAQ (reference sequence). As DNA, the CDR3 is TGTGCCAGCAGCACCGGGCCATTGGGGGAGTTCTTC. It encodes CASSTGPLGEFF.

This clonotype was recorded a few times. The CDR3, as DNA: TGCGCCAGCAGCTTCGGGACCCCGAACACCGGGGAGCTGTTTTTT. Protein: CASSFGTPNTGELFF. The rearrangement joins TRBV5-1 to TRBJ2-2, with D possibly being TRBD1 or TRBD2 (5 bases each). The germline V and J ends were trimmed by 2 bases and 0 bases, with 8 bases remaining between them. Germline CDR1 SGHRS, CDR2 YFSETQ. CDR3 size: 15 residues. Filled out from reference TRBV5-1 and TRBJ2-2, the complete variable domain reads KAGVTQTPRYLIKTRGQQVTLSCSPISGHRSVSWYQQTPGQGLQFLFEYFSETQRNKGNFPGRFSGRQFSNSRSEMNVSTLELGDSALYLCASSFGTPNTGELFFGEGSRLTVL.

The CDR3 is CASSSPMHRGPGELFF. The DNA for the CDR3 is TGTGCCAGCAGTTCCCCCATGCACAGGGGTCCCGGGGAGCTGTTTTTT. The chain has TRBV27 and TRBJ2-2; TRBD1 aligns across 7 bases. J gave up 6 bases and V 4 bases, and 11 bases lay outside the gene matches. The CDR3 covers 16 residues. In germline, CDR1 is MNHEY, CDR2 SMNVEV (reference sequence).

The V and J genes are TRBV19 and TRBJ2-3, with 8 bases matching TRBD1. Losses at the gene ends were 6 bases for V and 4 bases for J; bases not matched to a gene: 9. From germline, CDR1 is LNHDA and CDR2 SQIVND (reference sequence). CDR3 length equals 15 residues. CDR3 DNA sequence: TGTGCCAGTAGCGGACAGGGATGGGGGGCAGATACGCAGTATTTT. This encodes CASSGQGWGADTQYF.

As regards this clonotype: The junction departs from germline at one end; a sequencing error may be responsible. V and J are TRBV6-5 and TRBJ2-3, with a weak D call TRBD2 (6 bases). Germline CDR1 and CDR2: MNHEY and SVGAGI. The CDR3 sequence is 16 residues long. The CDR3 DNA reads TGTGCCAGCAGCGAAGGCCCGGGACTGCACACAGGTACGCAGTATTTT. It encodes CASSEGPGLHTGTQYF.

This clonotype was observed at least ten times. The chain joins TRBV19 to TRBJ1-1; D uncertain. The germline gives CDR1 LNHDA, CDR2 SQIVND (reference sequence). Between the trimmed V and J ends, which lost 1 base and 1 base, there was a span of 7 bases. This CDR3 comprises 14 residues. The CDR3 DNA reads TGTGCCAGTAGTATAGGACCCAGGAACACTGAAGCTTTCTTT. This encodes CASSIGPRNTEAFF.